This T cell receptor beta chain was sequenced in a study of chemoradiotherapy in HPV16-positive cancers. Study background: Candidate HPV-specific clones and shared TCR motifs came from a couple of HPV16-positive patients. General observations from the study: Candidate HPV-specific clones and E7-related TCR motifs grew in tumor during treatment. HPV-specific T cells were functionally defined from only a couple of HPV16-positive patients.

CDR3 length equals 14 residues. Trimming removed 4 bases from V and 2 bases from J, with 11 bases in between. In germline, CDR1 is SNHLY, CDR2 FYNNEI. Concerning this clone: Its antigen is unknown.

Sequenced by immunoSEQ multiplex PCR; TCRdb stores in-frame clones only, minus some. The sample gives around 7,700 clones, about three quarters of which show up once; under 20% is in the top ten. Repeated repertoire sampling spanned the course of chemoradiotherapy. The V and J genes are TRBV2 and TRBJ1-2; a weak D match, TRBD1 (6 bases). This receptor was obtained from a human donor with HPV-associated anogenital cancer. Sample acquisition took place from a patient who underwent chemoradiotherapy. The CDR3 sequence: CASSAVRGNYGYTF. CDR3 DNA: TGTGCCAGCAGTGCGGTCAGGGGAAACTATGGCTACACCTTC.